The clone carrying this T cell receptor beta chain appeared many times. Its antigen is unidentified. The germline V gene encodes CDR1 SNHLY and CDR2 FYNNEI. The CDR3 runs 13 residues. V shed 7 bases and J shed 4 bases, with 8 bases lying between them. The entry originates in a study of T cells in Graves' hyperthyroidism and ophthalmopathy. The overall study: Upon initial diagnosis and before any treatment, peripheral blood was collected. Whole-study results and caveats: Ophthalmopathy cases were set apart from stable hyperthyroidism by a 13 V-J model.

Patients were excluded for uncontrolled infection, other autoimmune disease, pregnancy or lactation. More than 9.5 ml fresh peripheral blood yielded the PBMCs. Amplification of TCR beta CDR3 regions was performed using RNA transcripts as template. HTBI primers were employed in a first-round RT-PCR of the TCR CDR3. TCRdb independently ran MiXCR on the multiplex PCR reads; one entry per CDR3 protein. Of about 210,000 distinct CDR3 sequences listed, approximately 17% are singletons. The TCR sequence derives from a man between 50 and 59 years old with Graves' hyperthyroidism. This sequence joins TRBV2 and TRBJ1-6, with D hard to call. Sequences were obtained from blood. In DNA, the CDR3 is TGTGCCAGCAAGAAGGAATATAATTCACCCCTCCACTTT. Its translation: CASKKEYNSPLHF. Full variable domain (outside the CDR3, taken from reference TRBV2 and TRBJ1-6): EPEVTQTPSHQVTQMGQEVILRCVPISNHLYFYWYRQILGQKVEFLVSFYNNEISEKSEIFDDQFSVERPDGSNFTLKIRSTKLEDSAMYFCASKKEYNSPLHFGNGTRLTVT.